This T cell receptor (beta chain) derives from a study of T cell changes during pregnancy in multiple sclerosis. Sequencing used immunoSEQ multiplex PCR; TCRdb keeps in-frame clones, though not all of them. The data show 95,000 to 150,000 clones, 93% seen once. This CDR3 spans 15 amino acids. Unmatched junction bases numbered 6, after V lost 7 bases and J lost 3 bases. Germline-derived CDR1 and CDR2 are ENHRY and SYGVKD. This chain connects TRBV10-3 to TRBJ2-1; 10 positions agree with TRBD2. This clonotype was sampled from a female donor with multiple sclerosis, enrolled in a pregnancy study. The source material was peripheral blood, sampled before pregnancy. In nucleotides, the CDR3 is TGTGCCATCACACCGGGACTAGCGCGCTACAATGAGCAGTTCTTC. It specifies CAITPGLARYNEQFF.